This passage covers 2 T cell receptor beta chains from one sample sequenced in a study of blood T cells in healthy people across ages. Primers used in a second PCR of roughly 7 to 11 cycles were a sample-barcoded 5' primer and a J-beta primer mix. In TCRdb, the 5' RACE reads were re-called with MiXCR into one record per CDR3 protein. The sample comprises hundreds of thousands of distinct CDR3 sequences, about 50% of which are singletons, and about 14% rests with the top ten. Material for sequencing was blood. The source is an elderly woman in good health.

V is TRBV4-1 and J is TRBJ2-4; 12 positions match TRBD2. The J call is uncertain, as TRBJ2-7 better fits the DNA end. The CDR3 consists of 16 residues. Germline-derived CDR1 and CDR2 are MGHRA and YSYEKL. CDR3 DNA: TGCGCCAGCAGCCAACTGGCTAGCGGGGGGGCTGACGAGCAGTACTTC. It codes for CASSQLASGGADEQYF.

There are a few counts of this clonotype. The V call is TRBV7-9, the J call TRBJ1-2; D gene uncertain. V was cut by 5 bases and J by 5 bases, with 21 bases left in between. CDR1 SEHNR and CDR2 FQNEAQ come from the germline V gene (reference sequence). The CDR3 totals 16 residues. The CDR3, as DNA: TGTGCCAGCAGCCCAATCCCATCGACGGCCTCTTATGGCTACACCTTC. The encoded protein is CASSPIPSTASYGYTF.